Below are 28 T cell receptor beta chains sequenced from a single sample in a study of blood T cell repertoires in COVID-19. Libraries were prepared by immunoSEQ multiplex PCR; TCRdb keeps only in-frame clonotypes and omits some of them. The sample contains tens of thousands of clones, approximately 90% of which appear only once. Specimen: peripheral blood. These receptors originate from an older man with active or convalescent COVID-19.

A single count supports this clone. V usage is TRBV24-1 and J usage is TRBJ1-2; no clear D. The V and J ends lost 1 base and 4 bases respectively, with 9 bases between them. Germline values: CDR1 KGHDR, CDR2 SFDVKD. The CDR3 contains 14 residues. The CDR3 nucleotides read TGTGCCACCAGTGATTTCAGGCTAGCCTATGGCTACACCTTC. Translation gives CATSDFRLAYGYTF.

The gene calls are TRBV7-8 and TRBJ2-2; 14 bases are shared with TRBD2. The ends lost 5 bases at V and 3 bases at J; junction bases unmatched: 5. Germline CDR1 reads SGHVS; CDR2 reads FQNEAQ. The length of the CDR3 is 17 residues. The CDR3 sequence is CASSPGLAGDYTGELFF. Here the CDR3 DNA reads TGTGCCAGCAGCCCGGGACTAGCGGGGGATTACACCGGGGAGCTGTTTTTT.

This sequence joins TRBV7-9 and TRBJ2-5, with TRBD2 identical over 11 bases. V dropped 1 base and J dropped 4; count of bases not matched to a gene: 8. Germline V gene sequence: CDR1 SEHNR, CDR2 FQNEAQ (reference sequence). The CDR3 loop spans 17 amino acids. This CDR3 reads CASSLGIQLAGAETQYF. CDR3 DNA sequence: TGTGCCAGCAGCTTAGGGATCCAACTAGCGGGGGCAGAGACCCAGTACTTC.

J is TRBJ2-1 and V is TRBV21-1; TRBD2, the D gene given by the table, was not confirmed from the DNA. TRBV21-1 is an annotated pseudogene. The CDR3 is 19 residues long. The CDR3 nucleotides are TGTGCCAGCCTAAGTAGGGTCAAGGGGGGGGGCGAGGGCGGGAATGAGCAGTTCTTC. It yields the protein CASLSRVKGGGEGGNEQFF.

Concerning this clone itself: The germline gene is not matched at one end of the junction; a read error may be the cause. The gene calls are TRBV7-9 and TRBJ1-2, with 10 positions matching TRBD1. From germline, CDR1 is SEHNR and CDR2 FQNEAQ (reference sequence). The CDR3 runs 13 residues. The CDR3 DNA reads TGTGCCAGCAGCATACCCGGGACAGGGGCGTCTGCCTTC. Protein product: CASSIPGTGASAF.

This CDR3 reads CASRRTGNTGELFF. CDR3 sequence (DNA): TGCGCCAGCAGACGGACAGGGAACACCGGGGAGCTGTTTTTT. This sequence joins TRBV4-3 and TRBJ2-2; 7 bases agree with TRBD1. Germline assignment: CDR1 LGHNA and CDR2 YSLEER. Trimming took 6 bases from V and 1 from J; bases not matched to a gene: 2. This CDR3 has 14 residues.

J is TRBJ2-1 and V is TRBV6-1, with TRBD2 matching 8 bases. V shed 3 bases, J shed 2 bases, and the junction held 6 bases outside the gene matches. This CDR3 has 16 amino acids. The germline V gene has CDR1 MNHNS and CDR2 SASEGT. CDR3 amino acids: CASSDPGGATYNEQFF. DNA of the CDR3: TGTGCCAGCAGTGATCCGGGAGGGGCGACCTACAATGAGCAGTTCTTC.

With regard to this clone: Germline and junction disagree at one end, which may indicate a read error. The CDR3 reads CASREGGHLNTEAFF. DNA of the CDR3: TGTGCCAGCAGAGAAGGGGGACACCTGAACACTGAAGCTTTCTTT. V is TRBV6-1 and J is TRBJ1-1; maybe TRBD1 (6 bases). Germline lookup yields CDR1 MNHNS and CDR2 SASEGT. There are 15 residues in the CDR3.

DNA of the CDR3: TGTGCCAGCAGCTTTACAGCGGACACTGAAGCTTTCTTT. Its translation: CASSFTADTEAFF. The chain has TRBV7-9 and TRBJ1-1; no firm D call. The length of the CDR3 is 13 residues. V was cut by 3 bases and J by 3 bases, with 8 bases left in between. Germline V CDR1 and CDR2: SEHNR, FQNEAQ (reference sequence).

V and J are TRBV7-2 and TRBJ1-1; D call uncertain. V was shortened by 5 bases and J by 0 bases, with 13 bases between the two germline ends. The germline CDR1 and CDR2 sequences are SGHTA and FQGNSA. This CDR3 region has 15 residues. The CDR3 sequence: CASSPPERMNTEAFF. The CDR3 nucleotides are TGTGCCAGCAGCCCCCCAGAGAGGATGAACACTGAAGCTTTCTTT.

This sequence joins TRBV4-2 and TRBJ2-2; 9 bases fit TRBD1. The CDR3 is 16 amino acids. Losses at the gene ends were 4 bases for V and 1 base for J; bases not matched to a gene: 4. Per the germline V gene, CDR1 is LGHNA and CDR2 is YNFKEQ. CDR3 sequence (DNA): TGTGCCAGCAGCCCACTGGGACAGGGGAACACCGGGGAGCTGTTTTTT. It encodes CASSPLGQGNTGELFF.

The chain combines TRBV7-6 with TRBJ2-2, with 11 bases lining up with TRBD2. The V and J ends lost 4 bases and 3 bases, in that order; junction bases with no gene match: 10. Germline values: CDR1 SGHVS, CDR2 FNYEAQ. CDR3 length: 18 amino acids. CDR3 sequence (DNA): TGTGCCAGCAGCTCAAGCCTAGCGGGGGGCCCTTACACCGGGGAGCTGTTTTTT. This sequence encodes CASSSSLAGGPYTGELFF.

In this sample, this clone turned up a few times. The V call is TRBV7-9, the J call TRBJ2-1; D is perhaps TRBD2 (6 bases). Trimming stripped 5 bases from V and 3 bases from J, with 14 bases between. The germline CDR1 and CDR2 sequences are SEHNR and FQNEAQ (reference sequence). This CDR3 is 15 amino acids long. CDR3 sequence (DNA): TGTGCCAGCAGCGCCGGGGGACTTCTCTACAATGAGCAGTTCTTC. Its protein is CASSAGGLLYNEQFF. The full variable domain, with the rest looked up from reference TRBV7-9 and TRBJ2-1, is DTGVSQNPRHKITKRGQNVTFRCDPISEHNRLYWYRQTLGQGPEFLTYFQNEAQLEKSRLLSDRFSAERPKGSFSTLEIQRTEQGDSAMYLCASSAGGLLYNEQFFGPGTRLTVL.

The chain is built from TRBV18 and TRBJ1-1; 8 nucleotides line up with TRBD1. V lost 3 bases to trimming and J lost 2 bases; unmatched junction nucleotides: 5. Germline CDR1 KGHSH, CDR2 LQKENI. The CDR3 loop spans 15 amino acids. CDR3 region: CASSPQGAGNTEAFF. In DNA, the CDR3 is TGTGCCAGCTCACCCCAGGGGGCTGGTAACACTGAAGCTTTCTTT.

V usage is TRBV28 and J usage is TRBJ1-1; D might be TRBD1 (5 bases). V was shortened by 10 bases and J by 4 bases, with 10 bases between the two germline ends. There are 11 residues in the CDR3. CDR1 is MDHEN and CDR2 is SYDVKM in the germline V gene. CDR3 loop: CANPGGTEAFF. As DNA, the CDR3 is TGTGCCAATCCGGGGGGCACTGAAGCTTTCTTT.

V usage is TRBV5-5 and J usage is TRBJ2-7, with D possibly TRBD1 on 6 matching bases. The length of the CDR3 is 14 residues. Per the germline V gene, CDR1 is SGHKS and CDR2 is YYEKEE (reference sequence). Trimming shortened V by 4 bases and J by 4 bases, and 15 bases separated the two germline ends. The CDR3 nucleotides read TGTGCCAGCAGCGTACAGGGTATAAGGTACGAGCAGTACTTC. It translates to CASSVQGIRYEQYF.

This clone showed up just a few times. CDR3 coding DNA: TGTGCCAGCAGCATTAACAGGGGGGTCGGCTATGGCTACACCTTC. Its protein product is CASSINRGVGYGYTF. This rearrangement joins TRBV7-2 to TRBJ1-2; 8 positions agree with TRBD1. V trimming: 5 bases; J trimming: 4 bases; junction bases outside the gene matches: 9. CDR1 SGHTA and CDR2 FQGNSA come from the germline V gene. This CDR3 has 15 residues. The variable domain in full, completed from reference TRBV7-2 and TRBJ1-2, reads GAGVSQSPSNKVTEKGKDVELRCDPISGHTALYWYRQSLGQGLEFLIYFQGNSAPDKSGLPSDRFSAERTGGSVSTLTIQRTQQEDSAVYLCASSINRGVGYGYTFGSGTRLTVV.

This chain connects TRBV28 to TRBJ1-2; D might be TRBD1 (5 bases). V was trimmed by 7 bases and J by 0 bases, leaving 18 bases between them. The CDR3 has 16 amino acids. The germline CDR1 and CDR2 sequences are MDHEN and SYDVKM. The CDR3: CASTERRGRANYGYTF. Written as DNA, the CDR3 is TGTGCCAGCACCGAACGGAGGGGTCGAGCTAACTATGGCTACACCTTC.

The rearrangement links TRBV28 to TRBJ1-5, with TRBD1 identical over 8 bases. This CDR3 has 17 amino acids. Trimming cost V 5 bases and J 6 bases; bases outside gene matches: 15. Per the germline V gene, CDR1 is MDHEN and CDR2 is SYDVKM. CDR3 residues: CASSPLSGTGLSQPQHF. The DNA for the CDR3 is TGTGCCAGCAGTCCCCTGAGTGGGACAGGATTAAGTCAGCCCCAGCATTTT.

This clone was counted once. V gene TRBV28 combines with J gene TRBJ1-5; D might be TRBD1 (6 bases). Per germline, CDR1 MDHEN and CDR2 SYDVKM. The CDR3 extends over 15 amino acids. V shed 4 bases and J shed 0 bases, with 10 bases lying between them. The CDR3 bases are TGTGCCAGCAGTTGGCAGGGGTATAGCAATCAGCCCCAGCATTTT. This translates into CASSWQGYSNQPQHF.

This clone was seen a single time. The chain joins TRBV18 to TRBJ1-5; perhaps TRBD1 as D (6 bases). This CDR3 contains 15 residues. The germline V gene encodes CDR1 KGHSH and CDR2 LQKENI. The germline V and J ends were trimmed by 5 bases and 0 bases, with 11 bases remaining between them. CDR3 coding DNA: TGTGCCAGCTCAAGGACAGATGATAGCAATCAGCCCCAGCATTTT. It yields the protein CASSRTDDSNQPQHF. Full variable domain (outside the CDR3, taken from reference TRBV18 and TRBJ1-5): NAGVMQNPRHLVRRRGQEARLRCSPMKGHSHVYWYRQLPEEGLKFMVYLQKENIIDESGMPKERFSAEFPKEGPSILRIQQVVRGDSAAYFCASSRTDDSNQPQHFGDGTRLSIL.

The chain links TRBV6-2 or TRBV6-3 to TRBJ1-2, with 7 bases lining up with TRBD1. CDR1 is MNHEY, CDR2 SVGEGT, per germline. The CDR3 runs 16 residues. Trimming removed 2 bases from V and 0 bases from J; junction bases left unmatched: 6. CDR3 loop: CASSYPGTASNYGYTF. The CDR3 coding sequence is TGTGCCAGCAGTTACCCTGGGACAGCTTCTAACTATGGCTACACCTTC.

J is TRBJ2-5 and V is TRBV18, with 9 bases aligning to TRBD1. The CDR3 spans 15 residues. Looked up from germline, CDR1 is KGHSH and CDR2 is LQKENI. V trimming: 3 bases; J trimming: 4 bases; junction bases outside the gene matches: 6. The CDR3 coding sequence is TGTGCCAGCTCACCGACAGGGGGGTCCGCAGAGACCCAGTACTTC. Protein sequence: CASSPTGGSAETQYF.

The chain uses TRBV16 and TRBJ1-3; D uncertain. Germline lookup yields CDR1 KGHSY and CDR2 FQNENV. The CDR3 runs to 20 residues. Between the trimmed V and J ends, which lost 0 bases and 0 bases, there was a span of 21 bases. Here the CDR3 reads CASSQSLGILHPSSGNTIYF. CDR3 bases: TGTGCCAGCAGCCAATCACTAGGTATATTGCATCCTAGCTCTGGAAACACCATATATTTT.

The chain uses TRBV4-2 and TRBJ2-7, with a possible D match to TRBD2 (6 bases). V was pared by 3 bases and J by 6 bases, with 12 bases between. Germline V CDR1 and CDR2: LGHNA, YNFKEQ. This CDR3 region has 13 residues. CDR3 region: CASSQRLVFEQYF. CDR3 nucleotides: TGTGCCAGCAGCCAGCGACTAGTTTTCGAGCAGTACTTC.

This chain links TRBV19 with TRBJ1-4; a weak D match, TRBD1 (6 bases). The CDR3 spans 15 residues. V lost 3 bases, J lost 12 bases, and 20 bases lay in between. Germline V gene lookup returns CDR1 LNHDA and CDR2 SQIVND (reference sequence). The CDR3 is CASSIHPGADGELFF. The CDR3 bases are TGTGCCAGTAGTATTCATCCAGGGGCGGATGGGGAACTGTTTTTT.

This chain uses TRBV6-5 with TRBJ2-4; D is ambiguous. The CDR3 totals 14 residues. Germline values: CDR1 MNHEY, CDR2 SVGAGI. V shed 6 bases and J shed 0 bases, with 9 bases lying between them. CDR3 coding DNA: TGTGCCAGCAGCCAAAAGAGAGCCAAAAACATTCAGTACTTC. Amino acids: CASSQKRAKNIQYF.

The chain has TRBV15 and TRBJ1-5; D is ambiguous. CDR3 length equals 16 residues. Trimming shortened V by 2 bases and J by 0 bases, and 11 bases separated the two germline ends. Germline CDR1 is LNHNV and CDR2 is YYDKDF (reference sequence). The CDR3 loop is CATSRLSADSNQPQHF. The CDR3 region has the DNA TGTGCCACCAGCAGACTCTCAGCGGATAGCAATCAGCCCCAGCATTTT.